Listed below are T cell receptor beta chains from one sample, sequenced in a study of blood T cell repertoires in COVID-19. This table comes from immunoSEQ multiplex PCR, and its TCRdb copy is limited to in-frame clones, with some not included. The data show over 3,000 clones, 70% seen once. The sample comprised peripheral blood. The receptor set was obtained from a man between 65 and 85 years old with active COVID-19. Both conserved end residues are part of each CDR3. D genes are given only for firm matches. Some rows mark clone size as missing; the rest say once, few, many or name a class of expanded clone.

J gene,V gene,D gene,clone size,CDR3 DNA,CDR3 protein
TRBJ1-2,TRBV29-1,TRBD1,few,TGCAGCGTTGAAGTCCTCGGGACAGTTAACTATGGCTACACCTTC,CSVEVLGTVNYGYTF
TRBJ1-2,TRBV27,.,.,TGTGCCAGCAGTAGGACAATCTATGGAGGCTACACCTTC,CASSRTIYGGYTF
TRBJ1-1,TRBV13,.,.,TGTGCCAGCAGCTCCCCCCCCGGTGAGAACACTGAAGCTTTCTTT,CASSSPPGENTEAFF
TRBJ2-1,TRBV24-1,TRBD1,.,TGTGCCACCAGTGATTTGGGACAGGGGGCTGTCGATGAGCAGTTCTTC,CATSDLGQGAVDEQFF
TRBJ1-6,TRBV7-9,.,once,TGTGCCAGCAGCTACTCAGGCGGAGGATCACCCCTCCACTTT,CASSYSGGGSPLHF
TRBJ2-3,TRBV7-2,.,few,TGTGCCAGCAGCTTAGCGCTAGTGTCCTACAGGGCGGAAAACGAGAATACGCAGTATTTT,CASSLALVSYRAENENTQYF
TRBJ2-5,TRBV18,TRBD2,.,TGTGCCAGCTCTAGCGGGAGCGACGAGACCCAGTACTTC,CASSSGSDETQYF
TRBJ2-3,TRBV11-2,.,.,TGTGCCAGCAGCCAATTCCCAGATACGCAGTATTTT,CASSQFPDTQYF
TRBJ1-2,TRBV5-1,.,.,TGCGCCAGCAGCGCGACAGAACGCTATGGCTACACCTTC,CASSATERYGYTF
TRBJ2-7,TRBV5-1,.,.,TGCGCCAGCAGCTTGGTGGCCGCAACCTACGAGCAGTACTTC,CASSLVAATYEQYF
TRBJ1-1,TRBV7-2,.,.,TGTGCCAGCAGCTCACAGGGTTGGACTGAAGCTTTCTTT,CASSSQGWTEAFF